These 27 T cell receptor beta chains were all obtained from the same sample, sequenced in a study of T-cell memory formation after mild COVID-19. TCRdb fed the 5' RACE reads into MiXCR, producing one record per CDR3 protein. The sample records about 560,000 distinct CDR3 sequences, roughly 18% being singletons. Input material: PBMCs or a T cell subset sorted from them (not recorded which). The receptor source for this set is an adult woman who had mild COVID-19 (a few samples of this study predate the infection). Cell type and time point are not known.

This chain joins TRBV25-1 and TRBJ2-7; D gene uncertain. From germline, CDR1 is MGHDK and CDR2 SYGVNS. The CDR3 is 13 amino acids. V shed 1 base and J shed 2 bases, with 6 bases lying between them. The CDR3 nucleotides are TGTGCCAGCAGTGAATTGGGCACCTACGAGCAGTACTTC. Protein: CASSELGTYEQYF.

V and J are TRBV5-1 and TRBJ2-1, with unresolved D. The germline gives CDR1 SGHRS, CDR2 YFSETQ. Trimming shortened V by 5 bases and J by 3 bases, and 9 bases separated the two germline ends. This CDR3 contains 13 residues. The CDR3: CASRETDYNEQFF. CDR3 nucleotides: TGCGCCAGCAGGGAGACCGACTACAATGAGCAGTTCTTC. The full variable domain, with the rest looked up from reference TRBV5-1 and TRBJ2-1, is KAGVTQTPRYLIKTRGQQVTLSCSPISGHRSVSWYQQTPGQGLQFLFEYFSETQRNKGNFPGRFSGRQFSNSRSEMNVSTLELGDSALYLCASRETDYNEQFFGPGTRLTVL.

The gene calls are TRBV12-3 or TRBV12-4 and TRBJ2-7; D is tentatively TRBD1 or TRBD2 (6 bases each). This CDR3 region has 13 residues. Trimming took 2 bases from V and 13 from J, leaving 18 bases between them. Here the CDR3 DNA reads TGTGCCAGCAGTTTAAATGGGGGGCAGAGACAATACTTC. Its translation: CASSLNGGQRQYF.

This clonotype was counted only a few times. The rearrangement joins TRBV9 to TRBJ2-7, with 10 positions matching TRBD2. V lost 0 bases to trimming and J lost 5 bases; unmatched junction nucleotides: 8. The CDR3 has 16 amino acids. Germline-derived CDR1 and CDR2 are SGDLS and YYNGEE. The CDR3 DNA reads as TGTGCCAGCAGCGTAGTAGGAGCGGGAGGGCCCGACGAGCAGTACTTC. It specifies CASSVVGAGGPDEQYF. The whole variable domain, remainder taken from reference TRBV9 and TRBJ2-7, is DSGVTQTPKHLITATGQRVTLRCSPRSGDLSVYWYQQSLDQGLQFLIQYYNGEERAKGNILERFSAQQFPDLHSELNLSSLELGDSALYFCASSVVGAGGPDEQYFGPGTRLTVT.

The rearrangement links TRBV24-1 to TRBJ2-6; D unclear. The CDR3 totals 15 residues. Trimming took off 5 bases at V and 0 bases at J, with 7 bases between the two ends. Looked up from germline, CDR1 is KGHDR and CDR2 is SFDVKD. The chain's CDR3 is CATSVGNSGANVLTF. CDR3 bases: TGTGCCACCAGTGTGGGGAACTCTGGGGCCAACGTCCTGACTTTC.

The CDR3 bases are TGTGCCAGCTCACCTCGCCGGGACACCCACACCGGGGAGCTGTTTTTT. Protein: CASSPRRDTHTGELFF. V usage is TRBV18 and J usage is TRBJ2-2; D perhaps matches TRBD1 (6 bases). V gave up 3 bases and J gave up 3 bases, with 14 bases separating them. The germline V gene has CDR1 KGHSH and CDR2 LQKENI. The length of the CDR3 is 16 residues.

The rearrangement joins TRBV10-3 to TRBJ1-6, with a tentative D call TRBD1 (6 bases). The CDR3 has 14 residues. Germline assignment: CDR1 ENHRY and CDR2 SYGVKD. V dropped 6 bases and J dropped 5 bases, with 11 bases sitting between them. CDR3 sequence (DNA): TGTGCCATCAGGGATCAGGGGAATAATTCACCCCTCCACTTT. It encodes CAIRDQGNNSPLHF.

The CDR3 coding sequence is TGTGCCAGCAGCAACCCGGGACAGGGAGTCACAGATACGCAGTATTTT. This codes for CASSNPGQGVTDTQYF. The V gene is TRBV11-2, the J gene TRBJ2-3, with 9 bases identical to TRBD1. This CDR3 spans 16 amino acids. Per germline, CDR1 SGHAT and CDR2 FQNNGV. V was clipped by 5 bases and J by 2 bases; unmatched bases: 8.

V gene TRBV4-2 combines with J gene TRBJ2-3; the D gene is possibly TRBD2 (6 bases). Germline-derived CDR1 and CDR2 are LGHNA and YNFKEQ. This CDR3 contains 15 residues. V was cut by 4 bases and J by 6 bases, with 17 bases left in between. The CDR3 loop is CASSPNSGAWDTQYF. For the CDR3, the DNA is TGTGCCAGCAGCCCGAATAGCGGTGCATGGGATACGCAGTATTTT.

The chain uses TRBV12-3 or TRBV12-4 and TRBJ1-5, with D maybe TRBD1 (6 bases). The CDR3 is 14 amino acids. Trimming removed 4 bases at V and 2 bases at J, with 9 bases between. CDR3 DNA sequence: TGTGCCAGCAGTTATAAGGGGGGCAATCAGCCCCAGCATTTT. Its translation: CASSYKGGNQPQHF.

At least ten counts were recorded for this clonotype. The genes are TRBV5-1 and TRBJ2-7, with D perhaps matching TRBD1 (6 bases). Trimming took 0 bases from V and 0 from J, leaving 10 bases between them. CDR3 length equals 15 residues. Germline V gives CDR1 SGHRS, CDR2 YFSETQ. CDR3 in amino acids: CASSLVWGPSYEQYF. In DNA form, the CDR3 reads TGCGCCAGCAGCTTGGTTTGGGGGCCCTCCTACGAGCAGTACTTC.

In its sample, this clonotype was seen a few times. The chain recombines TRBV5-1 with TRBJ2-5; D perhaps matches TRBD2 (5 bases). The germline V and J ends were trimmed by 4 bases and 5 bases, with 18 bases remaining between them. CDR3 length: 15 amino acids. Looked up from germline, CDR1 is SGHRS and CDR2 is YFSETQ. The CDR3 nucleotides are TGCGCCAGCAGCGAGCCCATTGGAGGTCCGGAGACCCAGTACTTC. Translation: CASSEPIGGPETQYF. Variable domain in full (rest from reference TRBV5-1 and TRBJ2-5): KAGVTQTPRYLIKTRGQQVTLSCSPISGHRSVSWYQQTPGQGLQFLFEYFSETQRNKGNFPGRFSGRQFSNSRSEMNVSTLELGDSALYLCASSEPIGGPETQYFGPGTRLLVL.

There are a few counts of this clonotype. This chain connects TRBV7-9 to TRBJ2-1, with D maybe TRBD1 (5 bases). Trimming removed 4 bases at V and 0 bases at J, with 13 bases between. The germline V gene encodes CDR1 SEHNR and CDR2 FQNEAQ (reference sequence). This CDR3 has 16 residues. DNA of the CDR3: TGTGCCAGCAGCTCTCAGGGCGCCCTCTCCTACAATGAGCAGTTCTTC. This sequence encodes CASSSQGALSYNEQFF.

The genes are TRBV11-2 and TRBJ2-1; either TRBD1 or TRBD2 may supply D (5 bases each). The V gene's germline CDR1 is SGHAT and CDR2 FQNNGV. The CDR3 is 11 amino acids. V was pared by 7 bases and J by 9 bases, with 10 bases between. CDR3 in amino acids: CASTPGTEQFF. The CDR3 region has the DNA TGTGCCAGCACCCCCGGGACTGAGCAGTTCTTC.

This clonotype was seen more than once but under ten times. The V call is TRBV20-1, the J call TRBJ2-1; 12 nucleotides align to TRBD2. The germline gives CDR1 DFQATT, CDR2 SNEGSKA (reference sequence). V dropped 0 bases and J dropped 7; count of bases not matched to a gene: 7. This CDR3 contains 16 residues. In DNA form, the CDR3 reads TGCAGTGCTAGAGATCGGCTAGCGGGAGGGAGAAATGAGCAGTTCTTC. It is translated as CSARDRLAGGRNEQFF.

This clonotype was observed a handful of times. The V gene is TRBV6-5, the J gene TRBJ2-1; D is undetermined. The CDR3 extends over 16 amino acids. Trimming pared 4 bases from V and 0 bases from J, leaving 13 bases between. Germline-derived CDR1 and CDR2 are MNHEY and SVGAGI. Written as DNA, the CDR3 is TGTGCCAGCAGTTTGACACAATATAGCTCCTACAATGAGCAGTTCTTC. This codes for CASSLTQYSSYNEQFF.

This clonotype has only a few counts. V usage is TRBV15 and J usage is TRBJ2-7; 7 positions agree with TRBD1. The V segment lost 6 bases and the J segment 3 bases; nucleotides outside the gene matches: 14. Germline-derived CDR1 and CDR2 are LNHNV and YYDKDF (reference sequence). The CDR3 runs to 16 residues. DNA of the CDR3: TGTGCCACCAGTCTCACCCTGACAGGGATTCACTACGAGCAGTACTTC. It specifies CATSLTLTGIHYEQYF. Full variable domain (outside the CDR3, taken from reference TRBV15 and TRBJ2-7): DAMVIQNPRYQVTQFGKPVTLSCSQTLNHNVMYWYQQKSSQAPKLLFHYYDKDFNNEADTPDNFQSRRPNTSFCFLDIRSPGLGDTAMYLCATSLTLTGIHYEQYFGPGTRLTVT.

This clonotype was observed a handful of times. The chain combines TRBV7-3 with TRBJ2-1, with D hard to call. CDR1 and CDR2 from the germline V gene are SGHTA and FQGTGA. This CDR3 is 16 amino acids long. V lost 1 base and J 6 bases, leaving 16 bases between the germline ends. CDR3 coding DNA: TGTGCCAGCAGCTTAAACGTCGCAGGATTAGGCAATGAGCAGTTCTTC. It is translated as CASSLNVAGLGNEQFF.

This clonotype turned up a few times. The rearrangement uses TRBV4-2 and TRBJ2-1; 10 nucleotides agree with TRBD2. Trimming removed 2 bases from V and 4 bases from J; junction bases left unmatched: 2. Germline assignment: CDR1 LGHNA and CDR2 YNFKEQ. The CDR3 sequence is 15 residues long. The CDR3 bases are TGTGCCAGCAGCCAACTAGCGGGGGATTACAATGAGCAGTTCTTC. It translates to CASSQLAGDYNEQFF.

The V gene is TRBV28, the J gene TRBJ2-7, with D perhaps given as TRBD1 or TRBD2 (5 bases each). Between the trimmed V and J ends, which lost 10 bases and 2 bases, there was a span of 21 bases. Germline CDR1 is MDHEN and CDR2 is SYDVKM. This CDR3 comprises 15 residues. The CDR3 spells CAIQVMAGATYEQYF. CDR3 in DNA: TGTGCCATTCAAGTAATGGCCGGGGCTACCTACGAGCAGTACTTC.

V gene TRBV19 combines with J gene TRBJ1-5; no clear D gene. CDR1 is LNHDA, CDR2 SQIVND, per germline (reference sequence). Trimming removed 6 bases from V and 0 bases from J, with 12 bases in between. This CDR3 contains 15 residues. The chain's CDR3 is CASRRTDLSNQPQHF. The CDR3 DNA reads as TGTGCCAGTAGAAGGACTGATCTTAGCAATCAGCCCCAGCATTTT.

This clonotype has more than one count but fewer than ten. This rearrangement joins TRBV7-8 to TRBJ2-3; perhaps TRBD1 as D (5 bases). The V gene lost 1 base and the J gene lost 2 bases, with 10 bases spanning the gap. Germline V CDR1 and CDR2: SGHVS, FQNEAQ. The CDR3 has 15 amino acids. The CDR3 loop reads CASSLGQTLTDTQYF. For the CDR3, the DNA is TGTGCCAGCAGCTTAGGACAGACACTCACAGATACGCAGTATTTT.

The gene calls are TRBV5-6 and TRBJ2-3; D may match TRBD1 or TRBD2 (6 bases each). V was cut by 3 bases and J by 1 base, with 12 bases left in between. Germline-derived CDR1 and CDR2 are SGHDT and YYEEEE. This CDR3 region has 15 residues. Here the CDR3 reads CASSWSEGGTDTQYF. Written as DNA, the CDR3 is TGTGCCAGCAGCTGGTCGGAGGGGGGCACAGATACGCAGTATTTT.

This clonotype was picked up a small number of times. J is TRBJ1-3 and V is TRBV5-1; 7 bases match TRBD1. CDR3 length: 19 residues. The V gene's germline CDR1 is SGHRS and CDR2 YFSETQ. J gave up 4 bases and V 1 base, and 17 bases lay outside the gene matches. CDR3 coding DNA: TGCGCCAGCAGCTTGCACGGGACAGCCCCCTCGACACCAGGAAACACCATATATTTT. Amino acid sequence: CASSLHGTAPSTPGNTIYF. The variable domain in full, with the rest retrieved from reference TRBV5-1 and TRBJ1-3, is KAGVTQTPRYLIKTRGQQVTLSCSPISGHRSVSWYQQTPGQGLQFLFEYFSETQRNKGNFPGRFSGRQFSNSRSEMNVSTLELGDSALYLCASSLHGTAPSTPGNTIYFGEGSWLTVV.

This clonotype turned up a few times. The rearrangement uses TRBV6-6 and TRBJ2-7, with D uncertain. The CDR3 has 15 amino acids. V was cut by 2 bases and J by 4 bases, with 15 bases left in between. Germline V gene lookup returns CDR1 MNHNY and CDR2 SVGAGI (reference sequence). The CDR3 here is CASSYGVVLPYEQYF. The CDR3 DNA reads TGTGCCAGCAGTTACGGAGTTGTGCTTCCGTACGAGCAGTACTTC.

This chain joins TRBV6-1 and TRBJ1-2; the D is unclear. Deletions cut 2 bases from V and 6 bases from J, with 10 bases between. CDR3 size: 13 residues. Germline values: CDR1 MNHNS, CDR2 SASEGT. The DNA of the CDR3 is TGTGCCAGCAGTGAACAAGAAGTTGATGGCTACACCTTC. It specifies CASSEQEVDGYTF.

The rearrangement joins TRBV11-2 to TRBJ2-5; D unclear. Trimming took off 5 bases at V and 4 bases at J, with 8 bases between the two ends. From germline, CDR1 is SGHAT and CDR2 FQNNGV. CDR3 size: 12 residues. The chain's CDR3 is CASSLNAETQYF. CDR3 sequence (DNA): TGTGCCAGCAGCCTAAACGCAGAGACCCAGTACTTC.